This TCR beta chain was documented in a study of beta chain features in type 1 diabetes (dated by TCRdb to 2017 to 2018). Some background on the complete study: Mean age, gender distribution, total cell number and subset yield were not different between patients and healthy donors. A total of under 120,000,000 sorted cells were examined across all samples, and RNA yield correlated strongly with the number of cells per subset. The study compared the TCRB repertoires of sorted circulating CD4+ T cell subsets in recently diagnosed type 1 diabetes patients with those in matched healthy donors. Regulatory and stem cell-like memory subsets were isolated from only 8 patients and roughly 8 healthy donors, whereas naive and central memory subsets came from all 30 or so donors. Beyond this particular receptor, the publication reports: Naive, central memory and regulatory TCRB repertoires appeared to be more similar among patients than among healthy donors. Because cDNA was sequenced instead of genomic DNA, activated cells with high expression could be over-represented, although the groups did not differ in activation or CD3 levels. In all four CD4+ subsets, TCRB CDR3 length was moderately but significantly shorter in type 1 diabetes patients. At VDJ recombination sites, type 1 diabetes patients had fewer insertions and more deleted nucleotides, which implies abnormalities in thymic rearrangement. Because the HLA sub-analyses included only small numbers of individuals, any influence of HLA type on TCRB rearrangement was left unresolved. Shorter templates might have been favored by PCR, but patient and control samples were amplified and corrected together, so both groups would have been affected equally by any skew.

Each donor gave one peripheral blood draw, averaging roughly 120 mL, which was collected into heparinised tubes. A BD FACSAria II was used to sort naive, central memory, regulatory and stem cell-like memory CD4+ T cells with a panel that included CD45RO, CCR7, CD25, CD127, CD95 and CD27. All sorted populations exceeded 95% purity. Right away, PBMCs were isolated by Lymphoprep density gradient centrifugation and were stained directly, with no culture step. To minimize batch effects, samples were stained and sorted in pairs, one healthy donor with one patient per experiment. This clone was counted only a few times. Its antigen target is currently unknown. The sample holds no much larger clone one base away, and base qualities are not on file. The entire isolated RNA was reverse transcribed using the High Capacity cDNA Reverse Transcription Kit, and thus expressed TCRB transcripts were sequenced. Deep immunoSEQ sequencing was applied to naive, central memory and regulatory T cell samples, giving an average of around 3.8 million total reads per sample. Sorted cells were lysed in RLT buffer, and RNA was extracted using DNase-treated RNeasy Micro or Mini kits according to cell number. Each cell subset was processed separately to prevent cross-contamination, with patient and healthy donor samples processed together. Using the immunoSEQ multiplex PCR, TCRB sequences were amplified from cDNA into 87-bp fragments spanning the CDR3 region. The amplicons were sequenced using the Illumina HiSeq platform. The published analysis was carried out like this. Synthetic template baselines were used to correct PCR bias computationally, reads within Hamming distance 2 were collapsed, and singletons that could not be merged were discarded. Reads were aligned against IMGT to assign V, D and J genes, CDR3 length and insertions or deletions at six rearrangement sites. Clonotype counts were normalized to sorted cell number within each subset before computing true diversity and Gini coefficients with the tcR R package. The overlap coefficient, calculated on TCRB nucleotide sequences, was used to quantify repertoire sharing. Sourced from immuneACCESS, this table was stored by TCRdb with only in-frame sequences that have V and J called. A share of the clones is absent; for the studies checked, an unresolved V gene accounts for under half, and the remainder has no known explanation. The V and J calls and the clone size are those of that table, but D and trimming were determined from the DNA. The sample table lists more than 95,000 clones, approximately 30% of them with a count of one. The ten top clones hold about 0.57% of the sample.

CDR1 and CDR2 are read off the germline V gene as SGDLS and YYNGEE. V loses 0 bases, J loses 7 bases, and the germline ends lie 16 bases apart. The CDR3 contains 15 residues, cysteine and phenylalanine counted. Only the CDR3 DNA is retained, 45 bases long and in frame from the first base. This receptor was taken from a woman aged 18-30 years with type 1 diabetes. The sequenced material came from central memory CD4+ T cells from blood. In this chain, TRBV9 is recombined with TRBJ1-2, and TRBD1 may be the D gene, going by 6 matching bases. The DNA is TGTGCCAGCAGCGTAGATTTAGGACAGACCTCTGGCTACACCTTC. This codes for CASSVDLGQTSGYTF.